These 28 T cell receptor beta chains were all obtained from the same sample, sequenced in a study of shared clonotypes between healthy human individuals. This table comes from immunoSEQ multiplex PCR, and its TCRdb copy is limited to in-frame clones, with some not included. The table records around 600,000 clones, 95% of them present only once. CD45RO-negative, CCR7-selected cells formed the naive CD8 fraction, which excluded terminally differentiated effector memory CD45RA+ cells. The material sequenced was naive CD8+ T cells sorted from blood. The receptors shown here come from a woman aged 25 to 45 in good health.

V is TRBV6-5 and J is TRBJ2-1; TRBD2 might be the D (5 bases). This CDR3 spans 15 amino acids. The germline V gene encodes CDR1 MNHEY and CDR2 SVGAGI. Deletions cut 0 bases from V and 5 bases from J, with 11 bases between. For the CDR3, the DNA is TGTGCCAGCAGTTACTCGACACAGCGGAACAATGAGCAGTTCTTC. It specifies CASSYSTQRNNEQFF.

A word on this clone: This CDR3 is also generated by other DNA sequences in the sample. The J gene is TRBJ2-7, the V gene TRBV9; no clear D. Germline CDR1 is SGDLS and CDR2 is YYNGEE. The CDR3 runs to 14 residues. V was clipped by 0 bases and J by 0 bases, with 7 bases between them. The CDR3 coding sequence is TGTGCCAGCAGCGTAGGGACGGACTCCTACGAGCAGTACTTC. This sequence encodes CASSVGTDSYEQYF.

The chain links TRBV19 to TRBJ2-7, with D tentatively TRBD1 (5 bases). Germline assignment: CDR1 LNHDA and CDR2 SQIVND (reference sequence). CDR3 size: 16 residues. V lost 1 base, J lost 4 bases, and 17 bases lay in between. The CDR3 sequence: CASSIGFGFRGYEQYF. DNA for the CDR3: TGTGCCAGTAGTATAGGTTTCGGTTTTAGGGGATACGAGCAGTACTTC.

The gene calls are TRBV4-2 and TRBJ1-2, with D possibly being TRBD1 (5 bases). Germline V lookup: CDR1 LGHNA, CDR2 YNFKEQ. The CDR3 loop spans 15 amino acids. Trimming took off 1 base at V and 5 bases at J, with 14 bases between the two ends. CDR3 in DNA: TGTGCCAGCAGCCAAGGAGTACAGGACCAGTATGGCTACACCTTC. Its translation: CASSQGVQDQYGYTF.

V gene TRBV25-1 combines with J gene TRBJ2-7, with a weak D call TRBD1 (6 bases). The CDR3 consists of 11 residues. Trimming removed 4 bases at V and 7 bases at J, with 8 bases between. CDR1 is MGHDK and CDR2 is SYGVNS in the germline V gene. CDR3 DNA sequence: TGTGCCAGCAGTGGTGGGACAGAGCAGTACTTC. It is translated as CASSGGTEQYF.

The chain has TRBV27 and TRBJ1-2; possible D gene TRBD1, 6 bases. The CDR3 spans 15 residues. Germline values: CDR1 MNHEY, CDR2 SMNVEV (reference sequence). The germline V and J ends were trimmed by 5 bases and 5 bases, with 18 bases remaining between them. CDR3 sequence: CASSPGTPNGYGYTF. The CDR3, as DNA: TGTGCCAGCAGTCCCGGGACACCTAACGGATATGGCTACACCTTC.

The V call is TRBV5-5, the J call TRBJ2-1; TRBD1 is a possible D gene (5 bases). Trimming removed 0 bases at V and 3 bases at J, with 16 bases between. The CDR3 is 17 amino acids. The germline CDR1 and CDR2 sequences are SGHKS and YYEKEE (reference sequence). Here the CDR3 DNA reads TGTGCCAGCAGCTTGGAGGGGTTGCCCCTCGGCTACAATGAGCAGTTCTTC. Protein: CASSLEGLPLGYNEQFF.

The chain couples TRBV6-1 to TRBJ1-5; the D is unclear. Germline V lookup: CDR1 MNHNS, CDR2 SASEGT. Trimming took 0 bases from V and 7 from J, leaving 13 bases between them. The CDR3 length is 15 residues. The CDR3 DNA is TGTGCCAGCAGTGAAGCGGCGACGTACAGCCAGCCCCAGCATTTT. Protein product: CASSEAATYSQPQHF.

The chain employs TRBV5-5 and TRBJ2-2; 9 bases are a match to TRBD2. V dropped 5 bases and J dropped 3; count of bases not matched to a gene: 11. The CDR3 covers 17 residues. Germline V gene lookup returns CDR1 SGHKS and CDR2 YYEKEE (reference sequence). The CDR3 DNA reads TGTGCCAGCAGTTCCTACCATAGCGGGGGCGACACCGGGGAGCTGTTTTTT. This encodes CASSSYHSGGDTGELFF.

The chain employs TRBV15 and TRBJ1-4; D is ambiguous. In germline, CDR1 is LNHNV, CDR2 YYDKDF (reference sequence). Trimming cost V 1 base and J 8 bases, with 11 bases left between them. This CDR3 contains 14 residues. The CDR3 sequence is CATSRGMGSEKLFF. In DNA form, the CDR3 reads TGTGCCACCAGCAGAGGTATGGGATCCGAAAAACTGTTTTTT.

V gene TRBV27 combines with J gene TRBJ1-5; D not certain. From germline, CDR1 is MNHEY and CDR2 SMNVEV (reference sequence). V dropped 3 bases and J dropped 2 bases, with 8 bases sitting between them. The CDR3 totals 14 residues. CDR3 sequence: CASSLAGRNQPQHF. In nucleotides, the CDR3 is TGTGCCAGCAGTTTGGCCGGGCGCAATCAGCCCCAGCATTTT.

The CDR3 bases are TGTGCCAGCAGCCCGGACAGGGGGCGCGGGGGGGAGCTGTTTTTT. Residues: CASSPDRGRGGELFF. This chain connects TRBV28 to TRBJ2-2, with 11 positions matching TRBD1. J lost 8 bases, V lost 6 bases, and 8 bases had no gene match. Per the germline V gene, CDR1 is MDHEN and CDR2 is SYDVKM. This CDR3 is 15 amino acids long.

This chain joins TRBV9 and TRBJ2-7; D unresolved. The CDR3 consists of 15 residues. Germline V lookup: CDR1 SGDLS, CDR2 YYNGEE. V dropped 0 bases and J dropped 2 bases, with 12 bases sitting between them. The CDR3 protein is CASSVDQESPYEQYF. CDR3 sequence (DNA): TGTGCCAGCAGCGTAGACCAGGAATCCCCCTACGAGCAGTACTTC.

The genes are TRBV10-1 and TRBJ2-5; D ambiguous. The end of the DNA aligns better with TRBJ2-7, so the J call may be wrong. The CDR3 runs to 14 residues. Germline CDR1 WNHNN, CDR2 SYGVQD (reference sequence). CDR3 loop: CASSDQLGVYEQYF. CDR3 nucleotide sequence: TGCGCCAGCAGTGATCAATTGGGTGTCTACGAGCAGTACTTC.

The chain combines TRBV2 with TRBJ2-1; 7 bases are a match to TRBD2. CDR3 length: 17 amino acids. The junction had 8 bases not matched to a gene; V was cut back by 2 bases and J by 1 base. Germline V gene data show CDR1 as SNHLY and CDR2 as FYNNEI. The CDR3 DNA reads TGTGCCAGCAGTGAAAAGGGTCTAGCGGAATCCTACAATGAGCAGTTCTTC. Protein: CASSEKGLAESYNEQFF.

The CDR3 region has the DNA TGTGCCAGCAGCTTAGCGGACGGGACAGGTAGACAGCCCCAGCATTTT. Its translation: CASSLADGTGRQPQHF. The rearrangement uses TRBV7-9 and TRBJ1-5, with 8 bases matching TRBD1. The CDR3 covers 16 residues. Germline CDR1 SEHNR, CDR2 FQNEAQ (reference sequence). V gave up 0 bases and J gave up 7 bases; unmatched junction bases: 8.

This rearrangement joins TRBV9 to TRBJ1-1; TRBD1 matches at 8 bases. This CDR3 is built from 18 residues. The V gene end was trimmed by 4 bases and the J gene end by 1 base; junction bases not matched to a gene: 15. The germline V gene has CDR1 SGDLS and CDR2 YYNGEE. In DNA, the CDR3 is TGTGCCAGCAGCCCCGAGAAAGGCAGGGGGCTCGGGAACACTGAAGCTTTCTTT. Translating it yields CASSPEKGRGLGNTEAFF.

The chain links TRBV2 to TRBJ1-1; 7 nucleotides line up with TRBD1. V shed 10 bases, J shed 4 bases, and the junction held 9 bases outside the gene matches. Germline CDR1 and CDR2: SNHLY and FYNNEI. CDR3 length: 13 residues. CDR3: CANTRQGGTEAFF. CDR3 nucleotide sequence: TGTGCCAACACAAGACAGGGCGGCACTGAAGCTTTCTTT. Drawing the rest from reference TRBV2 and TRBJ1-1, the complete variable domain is EPEVTQTPSHQVTQMGQEVILRCVPISNHLYFYWYRQILGQKVEFLVSFYNNEISEKSEIFDDQFSVERPDGSNFTLKIRSTKLEDSAMYFCANTRQGGTEAFFGQGTRLTVV.

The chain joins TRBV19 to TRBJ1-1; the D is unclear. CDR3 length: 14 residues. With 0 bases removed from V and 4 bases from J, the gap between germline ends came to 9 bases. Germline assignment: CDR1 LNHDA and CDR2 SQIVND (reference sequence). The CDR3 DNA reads TGTGCCAGTAGTATAGATCCGGGAGCCACTGAAGCTTTCTTT. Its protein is CASSIDPGATEAFF.

The CDR3 region has the DNA TGTGCCAGTAGTAAATCAGGGGGCGCGAGCTATGGCTACACCTTC. Its protein is CASSKSGGASYGYTF. J is TRBJ1-2 and V is TRBV19; 8 bases fit TRBD1. Unmatched junction bases numbered 8, after V lost 4 bases and J lost 4 bases. The CDR3 runs to 15 residues. Germline CDR1 is LNHDA and CDR2 is SQIVND (reference sequence).

This CDR3 is CASSLGFVRNSPLHF. CDR3 nucleotides: TGTGCCAGCAGTCTAGGATTCGTACGTAATTCACCCCTCCACTTT. The chain uses TRBV7-9 and TRBJ1-6; D is ambiguous. The CDR3 spans 15 residues. Germline loops: CDR1 SEHNR, CDR2 FQNEAQ (reference sequence). Trimming removed 6 bases at V and 6 bases at J, with 15 bases between.

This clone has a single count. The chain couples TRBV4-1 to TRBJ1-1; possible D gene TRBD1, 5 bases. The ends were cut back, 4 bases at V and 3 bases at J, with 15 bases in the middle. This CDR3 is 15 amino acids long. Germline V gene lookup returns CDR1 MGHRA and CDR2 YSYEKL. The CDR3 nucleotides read TGCGCCAGCAGCCTTCATCCCGGGGGAGACACTGAAGCTTTCTTT. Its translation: CASSLHPGGDTEAFF.

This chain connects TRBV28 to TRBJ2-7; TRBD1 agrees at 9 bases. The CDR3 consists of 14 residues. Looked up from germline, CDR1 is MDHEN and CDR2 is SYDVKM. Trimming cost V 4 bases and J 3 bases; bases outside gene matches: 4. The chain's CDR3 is CASSSPTGGYEQYF. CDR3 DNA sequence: TGTGCCAGCAGTTCCCCGACAGGGGGCTACGAGCAGTACTTC.

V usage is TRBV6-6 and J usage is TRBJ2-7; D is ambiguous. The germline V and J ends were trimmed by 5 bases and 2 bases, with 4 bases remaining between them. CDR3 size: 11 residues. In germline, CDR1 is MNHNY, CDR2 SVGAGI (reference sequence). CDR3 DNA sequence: TGTGCCAGCAGTACCCCCTACGAGCAGTACTTC. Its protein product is CASSTPYEQYF.

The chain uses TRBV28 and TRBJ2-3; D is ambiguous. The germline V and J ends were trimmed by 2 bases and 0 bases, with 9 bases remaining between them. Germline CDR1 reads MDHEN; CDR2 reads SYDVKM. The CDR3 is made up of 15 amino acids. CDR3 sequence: CASSLVGISTDTQYF. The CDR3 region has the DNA TGTGCCAGCAGTTTAGTAGGGATTAGCACAGATACGCAGTATTTT.

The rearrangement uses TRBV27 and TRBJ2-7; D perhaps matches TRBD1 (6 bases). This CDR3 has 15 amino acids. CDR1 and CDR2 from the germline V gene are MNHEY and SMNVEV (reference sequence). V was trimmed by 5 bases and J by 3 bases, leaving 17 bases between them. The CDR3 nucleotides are TGTGCCAGCAGTGATGCACCAGGGGTTGGCTACGAGCAGTACTTC. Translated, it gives CASSDAPGVGYEQYF.

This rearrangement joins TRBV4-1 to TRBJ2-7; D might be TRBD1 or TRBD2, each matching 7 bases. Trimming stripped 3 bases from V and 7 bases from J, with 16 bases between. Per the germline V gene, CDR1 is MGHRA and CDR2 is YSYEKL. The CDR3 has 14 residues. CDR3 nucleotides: TGCGCCAGCAGCCAGCGGACAGGAGCGGGGGAGCAGTACTTC. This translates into CASSQRTGAGEQYF.

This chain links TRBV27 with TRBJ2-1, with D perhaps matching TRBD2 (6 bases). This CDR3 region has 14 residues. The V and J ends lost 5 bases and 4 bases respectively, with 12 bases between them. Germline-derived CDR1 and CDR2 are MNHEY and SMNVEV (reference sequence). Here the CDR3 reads CASSVTGTYNEQFF. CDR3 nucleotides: TGTGCCAGCAGTGTAACCGGGACTTACAATGAGCAGTTCTTC.